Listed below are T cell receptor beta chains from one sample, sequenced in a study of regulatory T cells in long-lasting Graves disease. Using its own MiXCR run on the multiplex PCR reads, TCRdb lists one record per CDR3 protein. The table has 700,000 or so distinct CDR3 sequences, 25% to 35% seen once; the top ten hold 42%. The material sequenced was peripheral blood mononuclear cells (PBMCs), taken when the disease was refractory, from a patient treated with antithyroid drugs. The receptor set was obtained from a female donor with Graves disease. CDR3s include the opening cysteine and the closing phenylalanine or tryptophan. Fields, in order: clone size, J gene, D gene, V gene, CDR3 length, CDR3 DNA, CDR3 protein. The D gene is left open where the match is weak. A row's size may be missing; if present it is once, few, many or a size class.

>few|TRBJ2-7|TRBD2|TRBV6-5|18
TGTGCCAGCAGTTACTCCCTCGTCGGAGCGGGAGGGCCCGGCGAGCAGTACTTC
CASSYSLVGAGGPGEQYF
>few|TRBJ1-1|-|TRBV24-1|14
TGTGCCACCAGTGACCCGCGCCTGGGCCCCGAAGCTTTCTTT
CATSDPRLGPEAFF
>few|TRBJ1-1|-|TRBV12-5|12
TGTGCTAGTGGTTTGTTTGACGCTGAAGCTTTCTTT
CASGLFDAEAFF
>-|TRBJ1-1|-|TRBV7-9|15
TGTGCCAGCAGCCGACAGCCCTCCCTGAACACTGAAGCTTTCTTT
CASSRQPSLNTEAFF
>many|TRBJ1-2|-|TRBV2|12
TGTGCCAGCAGTGGGCGAGTTTTGGACTACACCTTC
CASSGRVLDYTF
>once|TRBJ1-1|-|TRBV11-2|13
TGTGCCAGCAGCCCGACCGAGGTCACTGAAGCTTTCTTT
CASSPTEVTEAFF
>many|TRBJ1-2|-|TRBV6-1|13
TGTGCCACCCCGCCGGTGGAGGGCGGTGGCTACACCTTC
CATPPVEGGGYTF
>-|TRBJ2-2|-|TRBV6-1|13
TGTGCCAGCAGTCGGACTGTGTCCGGGGAGCTGTTTTTT
CASSRTVSGELFF
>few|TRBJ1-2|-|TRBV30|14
TGTGCCTGGAGTGTAATTGCAGGGGTTGATGGCTACACCTTC
CAWSVIAGVDGYTF
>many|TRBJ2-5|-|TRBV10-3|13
TGTGCCATCAGAATGACAGAAGGAGAGACCCAGTACTTC
CAIRMTEGETQYF
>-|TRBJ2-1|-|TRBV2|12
TGTGCCGGCAGGGGGGACTCCAATGAGCAGTTCTTC
CAGRGDSNEQFF
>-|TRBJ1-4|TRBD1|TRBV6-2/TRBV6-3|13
TGTGCCAGCCGAACAGGGGAGAATGAAAAACTGTTTTTT
CASRTGENEKLFF
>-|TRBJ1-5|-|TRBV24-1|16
TGTGCCACCAGTGATTTTCCAGGGGAGAACAATCAGCCCCAGCATTTT
CATSDFPGENNQPQHF
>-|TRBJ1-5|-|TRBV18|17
TGTGCCAGCTCACCTACCTCCGACAGGAGTCTTGGTCAGCCCCAGCATTTT
CASSPTSDRSLGQPQHF
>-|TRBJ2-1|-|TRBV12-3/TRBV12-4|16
TGTGCCAGCAGTCCCGGAACTAGAAACTCCTACAATGAGCAGTTCTTC
CASSPGTRNSYNEQFF
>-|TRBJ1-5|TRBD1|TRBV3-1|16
TGTGCCAGCAGCCAACCCTCTGGGACAGGGAATCAGCCCCAGCATTTT
CASSQPSGTGNQPQHF
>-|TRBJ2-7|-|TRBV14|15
TGTGCCAGCAGCGATCAAGCGCTGAGCTCCTACGAGCAGTACTTC
CASSDQALSSYEQYF
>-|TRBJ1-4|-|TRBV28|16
TGTGCCAGCAGTATTACTGGGGGGTACACTAATGAAAAACTGTTTTTT
CASSITGGYTNEKLFF
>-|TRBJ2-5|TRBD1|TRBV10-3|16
TGTGCCATCAGTTCCCGGACAGGGGGCGCGGGGGGGACCCAGTACTTC
CAISSRTGGAGGTQYF
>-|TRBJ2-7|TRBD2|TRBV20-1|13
TGCAGTGCTTCTCCCCGGTGGGGGGGCGAGCAGTACTTC
CSASPRWGGEQYF
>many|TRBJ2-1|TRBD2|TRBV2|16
TGTGCCAGCAATCCACTAGCGGGAGGGTCCTACAATGAGCAGTTCTTC
CASNPLAGGSYNEQFF
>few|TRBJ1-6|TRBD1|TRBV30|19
TGTGCCTGGAGCCCGACAGGGGCCGCCGCGAGCTCCTATAATTCACCCCTCCACTTT
CAWSPTGAAASSYNSPLHF
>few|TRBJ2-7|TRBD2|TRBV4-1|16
TGCGCCAGCAGCCAACTTATGACTAGCGGATCCTACGAGCAGTACTTC
CASSQLMTSGSYEQYF
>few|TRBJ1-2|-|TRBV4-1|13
TGCGCCAGCAGACAGGACCCTAACTATGGCTACACCTTC
CASRQDPNYGYTF
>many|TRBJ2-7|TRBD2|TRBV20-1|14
TGCAGTATCAGCACGGGAGCGGGAGGGAAAGAGCAGTACTTC
CSISTGAGGKEQYF
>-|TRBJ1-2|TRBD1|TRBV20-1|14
TGCAGTGCTAGAGATGTAAGACAGGGCCGGACTAACACCTTC
CSARDVRQGRTNTF
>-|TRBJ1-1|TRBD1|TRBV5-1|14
TGCGCCAGCAGCGCGATCGGACAGGGCACTGAAGCTTTCTTT
CASSAIGQGTEAFF
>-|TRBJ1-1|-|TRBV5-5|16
TGTGCCAGCAGCTCAGACTGGACTTCACGGGCCGCTGAAGCTTTCTTC
CASSSDWTSRAAEAFF
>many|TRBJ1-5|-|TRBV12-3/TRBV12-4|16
TGTGCCAGCAGTTTAGCGTTTCGAGAGAGCAATCAGCCCCAGCATTTT
CASSLAFRESNQPQHF
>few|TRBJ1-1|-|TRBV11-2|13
TGTGCCAGCAGCCCACAGACCTACGCTGAAGCTTTCTTT
CASSPQTYAEAFF
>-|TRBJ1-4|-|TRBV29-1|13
TGCAGCGTTGCCCAGGGGACTAATGAAAAACTGTTTTTT
CSVAQGTNEKLFF
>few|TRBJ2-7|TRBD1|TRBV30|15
TGTGCCTGGAATCGACAGGGTACGGGCTCCTACGAGCAGTACTTC
CAWNRQGTGSYEQYF
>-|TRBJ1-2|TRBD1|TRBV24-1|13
TGTGCCACCGCTGAAGGGGGCGGGAATGGCTACACCTTC
CATAEGGGNGYTF
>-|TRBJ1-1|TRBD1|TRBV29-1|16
TGCAGCGTTTTCGTCGCCCGCAGGGGGCCGAACACTGAAGCTTTCTTT
CSVFVARRGPNTEAFF
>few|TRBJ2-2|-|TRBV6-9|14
TGTGCCAGCAGTTCCCCGGACGGCACCGGGGAGCTGTTTTTT
CASSSPDGTGELFF
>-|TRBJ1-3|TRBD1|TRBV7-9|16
TGTGCCAGCAGCCCATGGGACAGGGTCTCTGGAAACACCATATATTTT
CASSPWDRVSGNTIYF
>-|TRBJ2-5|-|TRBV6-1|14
TGTGCCAGCAGGGCTAGGAGTCTGAGTGAGACCCAGTACTTC
CASRARSLSETQYF
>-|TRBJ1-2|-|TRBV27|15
TGTGCCAGCAGTTTATCGTTGGGGAAAAACTATGGCTACACCTTC
CASSLSLGKNYGYTF
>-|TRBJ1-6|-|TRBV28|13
TGTGCCAGCCAAGGCAGGGGAAATTCACCCCTCCACTTT
CASQGRGNSPLHF
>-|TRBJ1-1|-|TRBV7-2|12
TGTGCCAGCAGCTTGGACAGTCTGAGAGCTTTCTTT
CASSLDSLRAFF
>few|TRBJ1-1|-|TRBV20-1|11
TGCAGTGCTAGCGTAGGCAGAGCGGCTTTCTTT
CSASVGRAAFF
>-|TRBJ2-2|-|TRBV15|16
TGTGCCACCAGCCCAGACACCGCGCCGAACACCGGGGAGCTGTTTTTT
CATSPDTAPNTGELFF
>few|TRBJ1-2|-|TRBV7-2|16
TGTGCCAGCAGCTTAGACGGCAGCCGAGGCCACTATGGCTACACCTTC
CASSLDGSRGHYGYTF
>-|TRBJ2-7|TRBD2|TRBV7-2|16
TGTGCCAGCAGCTCCACTAGCGGAGGGTCCTCCTACGAGCAGTACTTC
CASSSTSGGSSYEQYF
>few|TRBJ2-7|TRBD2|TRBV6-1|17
TGTGCCAGCAGCAAAGGACTAGCGGGAGGTCGTGCCTACGAGCAGTACTTC
CASSKGLAGGRAYEQYF
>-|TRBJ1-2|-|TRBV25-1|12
TGTGCCAGCAGTGACGGGGTACTTGGCTACACCTTC
CASSDGVLGYTF
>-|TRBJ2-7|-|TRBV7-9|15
TGTGCCAGCAGCTTAAGCGCCACAGGGCAGCGCGAGCAGTACTTC
CASSLSATGQREQYF
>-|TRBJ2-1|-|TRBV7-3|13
TGTGCCAGCAGCTTCGAGGGCTACAATGAGCAGTTCTTC
CASSFEGYNEQFF
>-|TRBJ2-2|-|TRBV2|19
TGTGCCAGCAGTGAGGAGGGGGGTACCCCCTTGACGAACACCGGGGAGCTGTTTTTT
CASSEEGGTPLTNTGELFF
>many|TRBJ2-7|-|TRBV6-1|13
TGTGCCAGCAGTGGCACAGGGTTCTACGAGCAGTACTTC
CASSGTGFYEQYF
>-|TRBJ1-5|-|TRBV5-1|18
TGCGCCAGCAGCTTACTTGGAGGTTTACGGGTAAGCAATCAGCCCCAGCATTTT
CASSLLGGLRVSNQPQHF
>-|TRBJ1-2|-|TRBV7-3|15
TGTGCCAGCAGCTTACGGCCAGGAGCTAACTATGGCTACACCTTC
CASSLRPGANYGYTF